One sample yielded the 17 T cell receptor beta chains listed below, sequenced in a study of patients and donors after allogeneic stem cell transplantation. Using its own MiXCR run on the RT-PCR reads, TCRdb lists one record per CDR3 protein. The sample has 900,000 to 1,000,000 distinct CDR3 sequences, more than 15% seen once. The sequenced sample was blood, either unsorted or a sorted T cell fraction (not recorded which). All receptors come from a human donor who was either an allogeneic HSCT recipient or a stem cell or donor lymphocyte infusion donor (not recorded which). It is not recorded whose cells these are; they may come from a transplant donor.

Written as DNA, the CDR3 is TGCAGTGCTAGAGTTCCTGGGGGGGGGAATGAGCAGTTCTTC. The encoded protein is CSARVPGGGNEQFF. The rearrangement links TRBV20-1 to TRBJ2-1; 7 bases agree with TRBD2. This CDR3 has 14 residues. Germline values: CDR1 DFQATT, CDR2 SNEGSKA (reference sequence). The V and J ends lost 1 base and 7 bases, in that order; junction bases with no gene match: 7.

The rearrangement joins TRBV6-2 or TRBV6-3 to TRBJ2-4, with 9 positions matching TRBD1. The length of the CDR3 is 15 residues. Germline-derived CDR1 and CDR2 are MNHEY and SVGEGT. J gave up 2 bases and V 7 bases, and 6 bases lay outside the gene matches. The CDR3 protein is CASTPGQGPKNIQYF. Here the CDR3 DNA reads TGTGCCAGCACTCCGGGACAGGGACCCAAAAACATTCAGTACTTC.

This clonotype was found a few times. The chain is built from TRBV7-2 and TRBJ2-2, with D possibly matching TRBD2 (5 bases). CDR3 size: 17 residues. Germline loops: CDR1 SGHTA, CDR2 FQGNSA. Trimming took off 2 bases at V and 1 base at J, with 14 bases between the two ends. CDR3 in amino acids: CASSLSSGSRNTGELFF. In nucleotides, the CDR3 is TGTGCCAGCAGCTTAAGTAGTGGGAGTAGGAACACCGGGGAGCTGTTTTTT.

The genes are TRBV9 and TRBJ2-1; maybe TRBD2 (6 bases). Germline V CDR1 and CDR2: SGDLS, YYNGEE. V dropped 4 bases and J dropped 7 bases, with 15 bases sitting between them. CDR3 length: 14 residues. In DNA, the CDR3 is TGTGCCAGCAGCCCCCAAGCTCGGGGGAATGAGCAGTTCTTC. Its translation is CASSPQARGNEQFF.

The genes are TRBV29-1 and TRBJ2-5; the D gene is possibly TRBD1 (5 bases). CDR3 length: 13 residues. Deletions cut 3 bases from V and 4 bases from J, with 12 bases between. The germline CDR1 and CDR2 sequences are SQVTM and ANQGSEA. The CDR3 protein is CSVDRQGRETQYF. For the CDR3, the DNA is TGCAGCGTTGACCGCCAGGGCCGAGAGACCCAGTACTTC.

This clonotype was detected only a few times. J is TRBJ1-3 and V is TRBV4-2, with 7 bases fitting TRBD1. There are 18 residues in the CDR3. V shed 0 bases, J shed 0 bases, and the junction held 8 bases outside the gene matches. Germline V gene lookup returns CDR1 LGHNA and CDR2 YNFKEQ. The CDR3 is CASSQEGRQGFSGNTIYF. The CDR3 nucleotides are TGTGCCAGCAGCCAAGAGGGCCGACAGGGCTTCTCTGGAAACACCATATATTTT.

This clonotype appeared a few times. This chain connects TRBV6-5 to TRBJ1-2; D may be TRBD1 (5 bases). Looked up from germline, CDR1 is MNHEY and CDR2 is SVGAGI. Trimming stripped 3 bases from V and 8 bases from J, with 13 bases between. The CDR3 totals 13 residues. This chain's CDR3 is CASSYIGETGYTF. The CDR3 DNA reads as TGTGCCAGCAGTTATATAGGGGAAACAGGCTACACCTTC.

The CDR3 loop reads CASRILAESKTQYF. The DNA of the CDR3 is TGTGCCAGCAGAATACTAGCGGAGTCGAAGACCCAGTACTTC. The V call is TRBV6-2 or TRBV6-3, the J call TRBJ2-5, with 8 bases that match TRBD2. Germline CDR1 MNHEY, CDR2 SVGEGT. After removal of 6 bases from V and 6 bases from J, the junction contained 9 bases not matched to a gene. This CDR3 spans 14 amino acids.

V and J are TRBV6-2 or TRBV6-3 and TRBJ2-1, with D hard to call. CDR1 MNHEY and CDR2 SVGEGT come from the germline V gene. Trimming removed 2 bases from V and 10 bases from J, with 12 bases in between. The CDR3 spans 13 residues. CDR3 DNA sequence: TGTGCCAGCAGTTACGCCTCCTGGCGGGAGCAGTTCTTC. Encoded protein: CASSYASWREQFF.

This clonotype was counted only a few times. The chain recombines TRBV10-3 with TRBJ2-5, with no clear D. V lost 6 bases and J 4 bases, leaving 9 bases between the germline ends. CDR3 length equals 12 residues. CDR1 is ENHRY and CDR2 is SYGVKD in the germline V gene. CDR3 sequence: CAISPLGETQYF. DNA of the CDR3: TGTGCCATCAGCCCTCTGGGAGAGACCCAGTACTTC.

J is TRBJ2-3 and V is TRBV25-1, with TRBD1 matching over 8 bases. Trimming at V came to 6 bases and at J to 6 bases, leaving 5 bases not matched to a gene. There are 13 residues in the CDR3. Germline V gene lookup returns CDR1 MGHDK and CDR2 SYGVNS. CDR3 amino acids: CASRGTGSDTQYF. Here the CDR3 DNA reads TGTGCCAGCAGAGGGACAGGTTCGGATACGCAGTATTTT. Complete variable domain (other parts from reference TRBV25-1 and TRBJ2-3): EADIYQTPRYLVIGTGKKITLECSQTMGHDKMYWYQQDPGMELHLIHYSYGVNSTEKGDLSSESTVSRIRTEHFPLTLESARPSHTSQYLCASRGTGSDTQYFGPGTRLTVL.

In its sample, this clonotype was seen a few times. This chain connects TRBV6-5 to TRBJ1-2; perhaps TRBD1 as D (5 bases). The CDR3 spans 14 residues. Trimming shortened V by 4 bases and J by 4 bases, and 13 bases separated the two germline ends. CDR1 is MNHEY and CDR2 is SVGAGI in the germline V gene. The CDR3 protein is CASSLTETSYGYTF. In DNA form, the CDR3 reads TGTGCCAGCAGTTTGACAGAGACGAGCTATGGCTACACCTTC.

V gene TRBV19 combines with J gene TRBJ1-1; D uncertain. V shed 3 bases and J shed 6 bases, with 8 bases lying between them. This CDR3 has 12 amino acids. Germline CDR1 LNHDA, CDR2 SQIVND (reference sequence). In DNA, the CDR3 is TGTGCCAGTAGTATTGGGTTAGCTGAAGCTTTCTTT. Protein: CASSIGLAEAFF.

This clonotype has just a few counts. This chain links TRBV7-8 with TRBJ2-7; a weak D match, TRBD1 (6 bases). The CDR3 is 14 amino acids. V was pared by 6 bases and J by 4 bases, with 16 bases between. The germline gives CDR1 SGHVS, CDR2 FQNEAQ. CDR3 sequence: CASSPQGRDYEQYF. Written as DNA, the CDR3 is TGTGCCAGCAGTCCACAGGGACGTGATTACGAGCAGTACTTC.

This clonotype was observed a few times. This rearrangement joins TRBV4-1 to TRBJ2-6; no clear D gene. CDR3 length: 16 residues. Germline CDR1 is MGHRA and CDR2 is YSYEKL. The ends were cut back, 1 base at V and 1 base at J, with 8 bases in the middle. The CDR3 here is CASSQGSGSGANVLTF. In DNA form, the CDR3 reads TGCGCCAGCAGCCAAGGTAGTGGGTCTGGGGCCAACGTCCTGACTTTC.

The V and J genes are TRBV20-1 and TRBJ1-1; D not certain. Trimming took 1 base from V and 2 from J, leaving 8 bases between them. Germline loops: CDR1 DFQATT, CDR2 SNEGSKA (reference sequence). There are 13 residues in the CDR3. CDR3 DNA: TGCAGTGCTAGAGTGGAGATTAACACTGAAGCTTTCTTT. Translating it yields CSARVEINTEAFF.

This clonotype was observed at least ten times. The chain links TRBV12-3 or TRBV12-4 to TRBJ2-3, with TRBD2 as a possible D gene (6 bases). The CDR3 runs 11 residues. Trimming cost V 5 bases and J 10 bases, with 10 bases left between them. The CDR3 protein is CASSQGDSQYF. The CDR3 DNA reads TGTGCCAGCAGTCAAGGGGACTCGCAGTATTTT.